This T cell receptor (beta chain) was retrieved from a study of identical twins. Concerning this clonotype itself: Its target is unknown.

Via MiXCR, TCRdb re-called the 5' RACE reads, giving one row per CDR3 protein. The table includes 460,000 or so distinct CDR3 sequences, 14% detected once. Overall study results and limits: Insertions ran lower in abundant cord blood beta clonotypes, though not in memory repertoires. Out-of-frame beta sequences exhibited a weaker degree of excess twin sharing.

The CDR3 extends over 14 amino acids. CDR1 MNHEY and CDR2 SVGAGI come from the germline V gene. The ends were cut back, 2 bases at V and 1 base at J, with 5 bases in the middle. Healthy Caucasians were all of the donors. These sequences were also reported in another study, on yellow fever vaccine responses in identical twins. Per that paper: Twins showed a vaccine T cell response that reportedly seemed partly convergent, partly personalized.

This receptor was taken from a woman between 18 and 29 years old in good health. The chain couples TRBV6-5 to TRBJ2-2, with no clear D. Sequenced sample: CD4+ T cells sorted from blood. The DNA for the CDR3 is TGTGCCAGCAGTTACATTTGGAACACCGGGGAGCTGTTTTTT. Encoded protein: CASSYIWNTGELFF.